This note documents a single T cell receptor beta chain sequence. Its antigen remains unidentified. No much larger clonotype is one base removed from it; base qualities were not supplied. In total, approximately 690 healthy bone marrow donors made up the cohort. At the time of sampling, every cohort member was nominally healthy, though immune exposures that went unrecorded were likely present. The donor tested CMV seropositive, placing the donor among the 289 seropositive members of the cohort. A peripheral blood sample was provided by each donor, and peripheral blood mononuclear cells were used for TCR beta sequencing. Genomic DNA was extracted from the blood cell samples with the Qiagen DNeasy Blood Extraction Kit. The sample comes from a study of cytomegalovirus exposure and HLA in healthy donors (dated by TCRdb to 2016 to 2017). With regard to the full study: In an earlier analysis of approximately 640 of the donors, under 300 Gb of sequence data and about 110 million unique TCR beta sequences from 150 million to 200 million T cells were reported. In a later genetic analysis, genome-wide SNP genotypes for about three fifths of the roughly 670 donors were used, and that subset was treated as a discovery cohort. To study patterns of TCR occurrence, a later analysis re-analyzed previously published TCR beta repertoires from 500 to 850 donors and added high-resolution HLA genotyping. In the later analysis, no new phenotypic data were used to find candidate immune exposures; instead, reliance was placed on TCR beta sequences and their occurrence across donors. Donor age, sex, ethnicity and CMV serostatus were collected together with the repertoire data. HLA typing covered class I and class II loci at four-digit resolution. All discovery cohort repertoires had been generated using a single sequencing platform. The study profiled the T cell repertoires of under 700 subjects by immunosequencing and related them to cytomegalovirus serostatus. An early release that covered about 600 HLA-typed donors contained around 330 gigabases of sequencing data and around 80 million unique TCR sequences. Typing coverage varied by locus: roughly 629-640 donors for A, B, C, DRB1 and DQB1; approximately 560 for DQA1; 606 for DPA1; approximately 450 for DPB1. Roughly 5 DR-DQ haplotypes were treated as single units for association and clustering because of strong linkage in the cohort. In an earlier analysis of 550 to 700 of the donors, high-throughput TCR beta sequencing was used to judge whether each TCR beta V gene segment behaved as functional or pseudogenic. In addition to the first cohort of around 670 subjects, a separate validation cohort of approximately 130 different subjects was used. The study combined high-throughput TCR immunosequencing, statistical association of individual TCRs with disease status, and machine learning to predict cytomegalovirus infection status. Among 398 genotyped donors of the cohort, an average of 235,054 unique TCR beta nucleotide sequences were sequenced per donor, 15% to 20% of them non-productive. The aim of the study was to test whether cataloging public T cell receptors could identify signatures of past pathogen exposure. Of the roughly 400 genotyped donors, around 81% fell in the genetic ancestry cluster associated with self-reported Caucasian donors. The paper as a whole reports these results and caveats: According to the authors, the approach could potentially be generalized to other disease states and immunological phenotypes. In this cohort, only TCR beta chains were sequenced, and detectable features were limited by the absence of alpha or paired-chain data. A group of highly shared sequence variants was considered likely to be a technical artifact of the sequencing pipeline. Some IMGT-functional V segments, including TRBV6-2 and TRBV6-3, could not be distinguished by the 87-base-pair reads and were therefore excluded. In both the original and validation cohorts, the classifier was reported to diagnose cytomegalovirus status with high specificity and sensitivity. A later analysis found that TCR association rates varied across HLA loci, with DRB1 alleles showing the most associated TCRs and HLA-C alleles the fewest. According to a later analysis, most CMV-associated TCR beta chains appeared to be HLA-restricted, and the HLA associations seemed to be driven largely by CMV exposure. The study gave a list of 150 to 200 TCR beta chains associated with cytomegalovirus. When HLA alleles, especially DR and DQ, strongly co-occurred, TCR associations were difficult to assign to individual alleles. The only immune exposure information available for the cohort was CMV serostatus. In an earlier analysis of about 550 of the donors, most TCR beta V segments were observed in productive rearrangements about 90% or about 30% of the time, broadly matching IMGT annotations. Because counts were too low, more than 15 rarely observed V segments, including chromosome 9 orphons, were left out of the earlier analysis of about 620 of the donors. At a false discovery rate of 0.05, a later analysis linked around 15,000 TCR beta sequences to specific HLA alleles. V-gene and J-gene trimming of TCR beta chains was associated with a missense DCLRE1C variant in a later genetic analysis, and the association was replicated in an independent cohort. Three of the identified cytomegalovirus-associated TCR beta chains were confirmed in vitro to be specific for cytomegalovirus antigens. Across donors, most TCR sequences were observed very rarely, whereas some public TCRs were present in many individuals. Correlated functional status among segregating V segments might be attributable to linkage disequilibrium, but an unknown experimental factor could not be ruled out. Because HLA typing was missing for some donors at each locus, association tests included only the typed subset. Compared with the approximately 600-donor mean, donors in an Asian-associated ancestry cluster had fewer N-insertions in productive TCRs, according to a later genetic analysis. In a later analysis, HLA-associated TCR beta chains showed more clonal expansion and lower generation probabilities than non-associated chains that were equally common. Roughly uniform sequencing depth across donors was assumed in presence/absence analyses, although this assumption may not hold. Several of the top co-occurrence clusters appeared to be linked to parvovirus B19, influenza, CMV and Epstein-Barr virus, according to a later analysis. A further reported finding was that TCR beta sequences accurately predicted the HLA-A and HLA-B alleles for most subjects in the first cohort.

Library prep was done by the immunoSEQ multiplex PCR assay. A mixture of 60 forward primers for TCR Vbeta segments and 13 reverse primers for TCR Jbeta segments was used in the multiplex PCR. A multiplex PCR assay on genomic DNA amplified the CDR3 region of rearranged TCR beta genes. The Illumina HiSeq System was used to sequence the amplified TCR beta libraries as 87-base-pair reads. The authors' analysis ran thus. A later analysis tallied 70 million to 100 million unique TCR beta chains across the 600 to 700 repertoires, and approximately 9.9 million of those chains were shared by two or more donors. A nearest-neighbor algorithm error-corrected the raw reads and collapsed the reads into unique sequences, merging closely related sequences to remove PCR and sequencing errors. CDR3 sequences were aligned to IMGT reference sequences to assign V, D and J gene segments. Each retained sequence needed at least a six-nucleotide match to both a V gene segment and a J gene segment. Rearrangements were called productive when the CDR3 lacked stop codons and stayed in frame with V and J; all others were non-productive. Following IMGT convention, CDR3 was defined as the stretch from the second conserved V-encoded cysteine to the conserved J-encoded phenylalanine. In an earlier analysis of just under 600 of the donors, sequences lacking an unambiguous match to a single V gene segment were excluded. An earlier analysis of 587 of the donors called V segments functional above 56.7% productive rearrangements and segregating when the between-donor standard deviation exceeded 5%. To diagnose cytomegalovirus status from the catalog of TCR beta chain sequences, a statistical classification framework was built. V and J gene assignment, in a later analysis, came from comparing TCR nucleotide sequences with IMGT/GENE-DB human TR gene sequences. The TCRdist pipeline was used in a later analysis to assign CDR3 sequences and most-parsimonious VDJ recombination scenarios. A later analysis defined each TCR beta chain by its CDR3 amino acid sequence plus V-gene family, and excluded reads lacking a unique V-gene family. A later analysis removed roughly 590 highly shared, low-generation-probability nucleotide sequences to deal with suspected cross-contamination and a sequencing artifact. In a later analysis, a clonal expansion index was calculated for each public chain from normalized within-repertoire ranks of inferred template counts. Generation probabilities in a later analysis came from a VDJ recombination model fitted to out-of-frame rearrangements, and those results were checked against IGoR. Hypergeometric tests were used in a later analysis to score TCR-TCR, TCR-HLA and TCR-CMV co-occurrence, with a repertoire-size bias correction applied to the TCR pairs. False discovery rates were estimated in a later analysis by permuting HLA or CMV assignments 20 times. In a later analysis, co-occurring TCRs were grouped with DBSCAN, and TCRdist sequence similarity was added when clustering was performed within HLA-allele-positive subsets. For co-occurrence clustering, repertoires with fewer than 30,000 or more than 120,000 public chains were excluded, along with five or six repertoires with anomalous nucleotide sharing. TCRdb's version of the immuneACCESS table is confined to in-frame rearrangements and falls short of the full clone set. An unresolved V gene accounts for under half of the shortfall where checked; the remainder is of unknown origin. The V and J calls and clone size were taken over from that table, and D and trimming were inferred from the DNA. Counted in this sample were more than 110,000 clones; around 80% of them appeared once. Of the sample, nearly 7% is held by the ten largest clones.

The CDR3 spans 16 residues, from the cysteine through the phenylalanine. Only the CDR3 DNA stays, 48 bases, in frame from base 1. V sheds 4 bases and J sheds 11 bases, leaving 26 bases between their ends. From a lookup of the germline V gene, CDR1 and CDR2 are SGHVS and FQNEAQ. The sample consisted of PBMCs. This chain is built from TRBV7-8 and TRBJ1-1; perhaps TRBD1 is the D gene, with 5 bases matching. The clonotype originates from a man in his forties in good health and CMV-seropositive. The CDR3 protein sequence reads: CASSWRATGASLWAFF. In nucleotides, the sequence is TGTGCCAGCAGCTGGAGGGCTACCGGGGCTTCGTTGTGGGCTTTCTTT.